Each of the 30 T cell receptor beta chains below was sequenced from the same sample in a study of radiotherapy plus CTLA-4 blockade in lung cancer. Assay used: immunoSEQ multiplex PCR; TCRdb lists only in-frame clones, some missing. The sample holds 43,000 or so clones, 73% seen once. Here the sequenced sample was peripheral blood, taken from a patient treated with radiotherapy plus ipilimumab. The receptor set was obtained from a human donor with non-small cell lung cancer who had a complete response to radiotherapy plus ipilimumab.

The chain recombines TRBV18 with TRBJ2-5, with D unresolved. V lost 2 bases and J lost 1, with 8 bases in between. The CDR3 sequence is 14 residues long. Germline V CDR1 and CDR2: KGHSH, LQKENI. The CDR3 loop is CASSPTSLQETQYF. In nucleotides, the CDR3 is TGTGCCAGCTCACCAACATCCCTCCAAGAGACCCAGTACTTC. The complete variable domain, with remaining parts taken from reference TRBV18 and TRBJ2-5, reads NAGVMQNPRHLVRRRGQEARLRCSPMKGHSHVYWYRQLPEEGLKFMVYLQKENIIDESGMPKERFSAEFPKEGPSILRIQQVVRGDSAAYFCASSPTSLQETQYFGPGTRLLVL.

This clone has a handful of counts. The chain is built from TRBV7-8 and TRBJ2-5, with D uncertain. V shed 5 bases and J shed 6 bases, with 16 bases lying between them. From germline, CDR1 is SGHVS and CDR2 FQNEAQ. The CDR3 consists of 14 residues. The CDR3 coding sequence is TGTGCCAGCAGCCCCGCCGAGGTTCTTCAGACCCAGTACTTC. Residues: CASSPAEVLQTQYF.

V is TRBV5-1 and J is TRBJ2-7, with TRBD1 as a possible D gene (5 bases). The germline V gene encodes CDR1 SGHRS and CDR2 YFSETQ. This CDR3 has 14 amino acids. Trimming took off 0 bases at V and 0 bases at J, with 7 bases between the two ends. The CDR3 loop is CASSLARGSYEQYF. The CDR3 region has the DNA TGCGCCAGCAGCTTGGCAAGGGGCTCCTACGAGCAGTACTTC. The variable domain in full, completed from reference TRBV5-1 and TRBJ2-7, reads KAGVTQTPRYLIKTRGQQVTLSCSPISGHRSVSWYQQTPGQGLQFLFEYFSETQRNKGNFPGRFSGRQFSNSRSEMNVSTLELGDSALYLCASSLARGSYEQYFGPGTRLTVT.

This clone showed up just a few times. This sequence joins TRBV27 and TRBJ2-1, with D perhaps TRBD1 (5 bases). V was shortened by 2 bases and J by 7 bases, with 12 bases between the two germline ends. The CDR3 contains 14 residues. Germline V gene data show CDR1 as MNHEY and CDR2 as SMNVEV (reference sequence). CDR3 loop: CASSLSQGLNEQFF. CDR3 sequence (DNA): TGTGCCAGCAGTTTAAGTCAGGGTTTGAATGAGCAGTTCTTC.

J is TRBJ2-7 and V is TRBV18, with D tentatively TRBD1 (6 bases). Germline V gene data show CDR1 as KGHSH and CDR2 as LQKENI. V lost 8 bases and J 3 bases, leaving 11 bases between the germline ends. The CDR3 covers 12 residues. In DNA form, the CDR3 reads TGTGCCAGCACAGGACAGAACTACGAGCAGTACTTC. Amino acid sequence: CASTGQNYEQYF.

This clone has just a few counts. The DNA for the CDR3 is TGTGCCGTCCTACAGGGGGCGGAAAATTCACCCCTCCACTTT. This translates into CAVLQGAENSPLHF. V usage is TRBV6-1 and J usage is TRBJ1-6; 9 bases align to TRBD1. The J segment lost 7 bases and the V segment lost 11 bases, leaving 9 bases of the junction unmatched. From germline, CDR1 is MNHNS and CDR2 SASEGT. The CDR3 contains 14 residues.

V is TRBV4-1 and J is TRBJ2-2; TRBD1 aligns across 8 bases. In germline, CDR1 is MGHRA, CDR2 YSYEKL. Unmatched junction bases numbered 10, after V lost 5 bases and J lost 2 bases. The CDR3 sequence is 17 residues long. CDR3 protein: CASSTTRDRRNTGELFF. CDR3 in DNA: TGCGCCAGCAGCACTACCCGGGACAGGCGAAACACCGGGGAGCTGTTTTTT.

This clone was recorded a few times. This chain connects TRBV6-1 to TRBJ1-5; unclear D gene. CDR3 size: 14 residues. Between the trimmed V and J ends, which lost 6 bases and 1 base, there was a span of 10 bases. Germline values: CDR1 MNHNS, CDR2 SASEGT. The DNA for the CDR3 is TGTGCCAGCAGAATCACAAGAAGCAATCAGCCCCAGCATTTT. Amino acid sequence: CASRITRSNQPQHF.

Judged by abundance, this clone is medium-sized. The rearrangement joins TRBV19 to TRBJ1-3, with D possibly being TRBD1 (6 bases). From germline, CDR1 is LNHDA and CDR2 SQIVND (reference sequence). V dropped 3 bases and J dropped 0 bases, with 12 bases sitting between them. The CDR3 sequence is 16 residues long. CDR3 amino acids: CASSMRTVSSGNTIYF. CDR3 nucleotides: TGTGCCAGTAGTATGAGGACAGTCAGCTCTGGAAACACCATATATTTT.

The CDR3, as DNA: TGTGCCAGTAGTCACAACCCCGGACAGACTGATAGCTCTGGAAACACCATATATTTT. Translating it yields CASSHNPGQTDSSGNTIYF. The chain couples TRBV19 to TRBJ1-3; perhaps TRBD1 as D (6 bases). Germline loops: CDR1 LNHDA, CDR2 SQIVND (reference sequence). The germline V and J ends were trimmed by 5 bases and 0 bases, with 23 bases remaining between them. The CDR3 totals 19 residues.

CDR3 protein: CASSRYEGYGYTF. The CDR3 DNA follows: TGTGCCAGCAGCCGATATGAGGGCTATGGCTACACCTTC. The chain employs TRBV11-2 and TRBJ1-2, with unresolved D. The CDR3 length is 13 residues. The V and J ends lost 5 bases and 4 bases respectively, with 11 bases between them. Looked up from germline, CDR1 is SGHAT and CDR2 is FQNNGV.

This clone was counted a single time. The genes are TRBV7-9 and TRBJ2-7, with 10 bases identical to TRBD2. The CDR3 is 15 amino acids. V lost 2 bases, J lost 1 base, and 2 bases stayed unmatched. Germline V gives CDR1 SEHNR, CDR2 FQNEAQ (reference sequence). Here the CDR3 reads CASSLPGLASYEQYF. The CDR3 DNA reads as TGTGCCAGCAGCTTACCGGGACTAGCGTCCTACGAGCAGTACTTC.

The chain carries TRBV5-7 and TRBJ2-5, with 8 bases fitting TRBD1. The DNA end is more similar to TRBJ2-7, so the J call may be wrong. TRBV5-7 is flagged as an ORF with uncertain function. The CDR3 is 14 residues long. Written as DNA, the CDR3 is TGTGCCAGCAGCTCCGGGACAGGATTAGGCGAGCAGTACTTC. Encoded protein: CASSSGTGLGEQYF.

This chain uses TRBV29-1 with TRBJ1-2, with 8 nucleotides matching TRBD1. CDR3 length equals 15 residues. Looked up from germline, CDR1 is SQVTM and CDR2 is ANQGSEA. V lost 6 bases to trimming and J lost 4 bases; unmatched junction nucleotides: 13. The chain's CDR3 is CSVRPNRGGIYGYTF. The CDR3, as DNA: TGCAGCGTCCGGCCTAACAGGGGGGGTATCTATGGCTACACCTTC.

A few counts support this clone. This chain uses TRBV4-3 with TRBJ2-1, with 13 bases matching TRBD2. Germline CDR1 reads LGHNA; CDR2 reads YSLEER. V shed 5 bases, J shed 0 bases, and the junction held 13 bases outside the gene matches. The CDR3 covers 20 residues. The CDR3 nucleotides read TGCGCCAGCAGCAAGGGTTTGGGACTAGCGGGATCGAGCTCCTACAATGAGCAGTTCTTC. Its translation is CASSKGLGLAGSSSYNEQFF.

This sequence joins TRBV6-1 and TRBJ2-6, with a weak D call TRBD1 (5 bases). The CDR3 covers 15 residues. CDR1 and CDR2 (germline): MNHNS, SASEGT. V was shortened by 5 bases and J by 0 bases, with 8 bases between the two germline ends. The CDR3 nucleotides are TGTGCCAGCAGTACCGGACACTCTGGGGCCAACGTCCTGACTTTC. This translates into CASSTGHSGANVLTF.

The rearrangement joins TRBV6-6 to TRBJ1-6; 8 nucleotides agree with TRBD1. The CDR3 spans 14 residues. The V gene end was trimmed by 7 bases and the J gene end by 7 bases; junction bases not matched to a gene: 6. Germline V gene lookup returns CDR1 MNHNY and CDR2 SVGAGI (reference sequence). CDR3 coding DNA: TGTGCCAGCAATGCCGGGACAGGCAATTCACCCCTCCACTTT. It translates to CASNAGTGNSPLHF.

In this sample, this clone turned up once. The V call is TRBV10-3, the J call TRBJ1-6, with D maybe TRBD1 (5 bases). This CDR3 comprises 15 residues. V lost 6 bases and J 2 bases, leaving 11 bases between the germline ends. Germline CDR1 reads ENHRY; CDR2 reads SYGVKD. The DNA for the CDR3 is TGTGCCATCAGGGGGGAGGAGACCTATAATTCACCCCTCCACTTT. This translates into CAIRGEETYNSPLHF.

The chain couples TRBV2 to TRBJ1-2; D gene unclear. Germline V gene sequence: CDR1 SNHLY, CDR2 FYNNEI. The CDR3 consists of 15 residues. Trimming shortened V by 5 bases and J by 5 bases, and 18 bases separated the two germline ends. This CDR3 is CASSLDPLSGYGYTF. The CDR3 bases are TGTGCCAGCAGTCTAGACCCATTGTCGGGGTATGGCTACACCTTC.

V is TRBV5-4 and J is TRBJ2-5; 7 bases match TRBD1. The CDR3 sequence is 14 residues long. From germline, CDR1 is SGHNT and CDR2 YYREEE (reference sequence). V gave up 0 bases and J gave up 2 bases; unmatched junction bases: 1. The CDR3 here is CASSLGQGQETQYF. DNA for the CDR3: TGTGCCAGCAGCTTGGGACAGGGTCAAGAGACCCAGTACTTC.

The CDR3 sequence: CASSLEQIHIQYF. Here the CDR3 DNA reads TGTGCCAGCAGTTTAGAACAGATCCATATTCAGTACTTC. This chain connects TRBV28 to TRBJ2-4, with D uncertain. The CDR3 consists of 13 residues. V gave up 2 bases and J gave up 10 bases, with 12 bases separating them. Germline V gives CDR1 MDHEN, CDR2 SYDVKM.

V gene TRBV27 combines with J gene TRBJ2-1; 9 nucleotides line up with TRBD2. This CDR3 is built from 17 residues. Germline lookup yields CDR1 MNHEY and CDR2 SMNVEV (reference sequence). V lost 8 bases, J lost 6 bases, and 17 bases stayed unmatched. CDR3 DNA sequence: TGTGCCAGCGGGAGGAGCCTTAGCGGGAGTGCCTTCAATGAGCAGTTCTTC. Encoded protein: CASGRSLSGSAFNEQFF.

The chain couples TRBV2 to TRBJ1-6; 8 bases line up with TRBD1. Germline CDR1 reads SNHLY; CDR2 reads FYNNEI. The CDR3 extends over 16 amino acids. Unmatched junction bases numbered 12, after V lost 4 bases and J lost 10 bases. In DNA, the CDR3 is TGTGCCAGCAGTGTGACAGGACAGGGTCTATCCTCACCCCTCCACTTT. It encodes CASSVTGQGLSSPLHF.

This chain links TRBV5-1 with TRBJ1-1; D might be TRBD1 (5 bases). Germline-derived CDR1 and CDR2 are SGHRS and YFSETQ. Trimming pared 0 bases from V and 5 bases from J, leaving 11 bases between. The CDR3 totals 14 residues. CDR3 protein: CASSLGVGGTEAFF. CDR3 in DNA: TGCGCCAGCAGCTTGGGGGTGGGGGGGACTGAAGCTTTCTTT. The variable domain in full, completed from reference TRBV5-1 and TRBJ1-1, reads KAGVTQTPRYLIKTRGQQVTLSCSPISGHRSVSWYQQTPGQGLQFLFEYFSETQRNKGNFPGRFSGRQFSNSRSEMNVSTLELGDSALYLCASSLGVGGTEAFFGQGTRLTVV.

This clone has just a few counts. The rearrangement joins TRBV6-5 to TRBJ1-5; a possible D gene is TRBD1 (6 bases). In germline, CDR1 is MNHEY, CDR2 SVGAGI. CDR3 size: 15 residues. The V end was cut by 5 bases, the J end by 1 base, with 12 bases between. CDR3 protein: CASSRAGESNQPQHF. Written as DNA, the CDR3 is TGTGCCAGCAGTAGGGCAGGGGAAAGCAATCAGCCCCAGCATTTT.

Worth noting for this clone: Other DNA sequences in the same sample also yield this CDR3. The CDR3 region has the DNA TGTGCCAGCAGCCTTACCGGGACAGCCAACACTGAAGCTTTCTTT. Protein: CASSLTGTANTEAFF. This chain connects TRBV7-9 to TRBJ1-1; TRBD1 matches at 7 bases. Germline V gene data show CDR1 as SEHNR and CDR2 as FQNEAQ (reference sequence). The CDR3 is 15 amino acids. Germline trimming cut 5 bases from V and 2 bases from J; bases unmatched to any gene: 8.

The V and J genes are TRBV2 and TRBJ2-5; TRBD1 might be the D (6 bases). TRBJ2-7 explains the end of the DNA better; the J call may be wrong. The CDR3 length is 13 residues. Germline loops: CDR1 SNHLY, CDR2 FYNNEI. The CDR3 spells CASKETGPLEQYF. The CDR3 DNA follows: TGTGCCAGCAAGGAGACAGGCCCCCTCGAGCAGTACTTC.

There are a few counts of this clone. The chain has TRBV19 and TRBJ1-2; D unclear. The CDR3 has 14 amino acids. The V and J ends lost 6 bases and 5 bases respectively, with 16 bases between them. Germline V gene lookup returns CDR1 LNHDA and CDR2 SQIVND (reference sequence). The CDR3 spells CASSPGSRGYGYTF. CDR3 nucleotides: TGTGCCAGTAGCCCCGGGTCGCGTGGATATGGCTACACCTTC.

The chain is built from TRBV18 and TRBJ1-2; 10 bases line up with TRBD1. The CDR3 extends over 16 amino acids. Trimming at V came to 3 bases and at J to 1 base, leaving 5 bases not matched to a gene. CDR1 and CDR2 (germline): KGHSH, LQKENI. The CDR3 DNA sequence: TGTGCCAGCTCACCGTTGACAGGGGGCGATAACTATGGCTACACCTTC. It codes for CASSPLTGGDNYGYTF.

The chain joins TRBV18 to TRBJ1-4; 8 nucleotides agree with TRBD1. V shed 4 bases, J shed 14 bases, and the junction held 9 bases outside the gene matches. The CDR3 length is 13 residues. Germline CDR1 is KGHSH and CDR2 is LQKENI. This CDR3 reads CASSLTTGGELFF. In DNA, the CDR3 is TGTGCCAGCTCACTAACCACAGGGGGAGAGCTGTTTTTT.